The rows below give T cell receptor beta chains drawn from one sample of a study of patients and donors after allogeneic stem cell transplantation. TCRdb re-derived calls from the RT-PCR reads in MiXCR, one entry per CDR3 protein. The sample lists about 24,000 distinct CDR3 sequences; 40% to 45% were seen once. Input material: blood, either unsorted or a sorted T cell fraction (not recorded which). All receptors derive from a human donor who was either an allogeneic HSCT recipient or a stem cell or donor lymphocyte infusion donor (not recorded which). It is not recorded whose cells these are; they may come from a transplant donor. Each CDR3 is given with its conserved first and last residue.

V	J	CDR3
TRBV5-1	TRBJ1-6	CASSLVRTGYSPLHF
TRBV18	TRBJ2-5	CASSPEETQYF
TRBV7-9	TRBJ2-1	CASSLFGRAYNEQFF
TRBV13	TRBJ2-7	CASSLRTSGSIGQYF
TRBV15	TRBJ2-3	CATSRGYLSGTDTQYF
TRBV5-1	TRBJ1-6	CASSLGTPIYNSPLHF
TRBV3-1	TRBJ2-3	CASSRRGRATYF
TRBV9	TRBJ2-7	CASSVSAPGYEQYF
TRBV20-1	TRBJ1-5	CSARAGESNQPQHF
TRBV12-3/TRBV12-4	TRBJ2-4	CASSFSGEGNIQYF
TRBV4-1	TRBJ2-4	CASSQPALAGGKNIQYF
TRBV5-6	TRBJ1-1	CASSFFDKNTEAFF
TRBV20-1	TRBJ1-1	CSATPQGRKNTEAFF
TRBV3-1	TRBJ2-1	CASSHPHRENEQFF
TRBV20-1	TRBJ2-7	CSASSPAGGIPYEQYF
TRBV27	TRBJ1-3	CASSFRAGNTIYF
TRBV5-1	TRBJ1-1	CASGPGQKATEAFF
TRBV6-5	TRBJ2-5	CASSGHLQETQYF
TRBV12-3/TRBV12-4	TRBJ1-1	CASSNRANTEAFF
TRBV12-3/TRBV12-4	TRBJ1-2	CASSPRQGRYGYTF
TRBV6-5	TRBJ2-5	CASSQDRGRETQYF
TRBV10-3	TRBJ1-5	CAISGQTNQPQHF